These 3 T cell receptor beta chains came from one sample sequenced in a study of T cell clones after liver transplantation. The protocol was immunoSEQ multiplex PCR, while the TCRdb copy is restricted to in-frame clones and leaves out a portion. The sample contains around 78,000 clones, approximately 82% of which appear only once. The material sequenced was CD4+ T cells from blood, taken at the 22-month timepoint. These receptor sequences come from a human patient who received a liver transplant. Some T cells may have come from the graft donor.

V is TRBV2 and J is TRBJ2-1, with 9 bases matching TRBD2. Germline CDR1 reads SNHLY; CDR2 reads FYNNEI. Losses at the gene ends were 5 bases for V and 1 base for J; bases not matched to a gene: 6. The CDR3 is 16 residues long. This CDR3 is CASSNSGGRSYNEQFF. CDR3 coding DNA: TGTGCCAGCAGTAACAGCGGGGGGCGTTCCTACAATGAGCAGTTCTTC.

In this sample, this clone turned up once. This sequence joins TRBV5-1 and TRBJ1-3; TRBD1 is a possible D gene (6 bases). With 2 bases removed from V and 0 bases from J, the gap between germline ends came to 15 bases. This CDR3 is 17 amino acids long. Germline V gene data show CDR1 as SGHRS and CDR2 as YFSETQ. The DNA of the CDR3 is TGCGCCAGCAGCTTTTCCGGGGGCAGTTCCTCTGGAAACACCATATATTTT. As protein: CASSFSGGSSSGNTIYF.

DNA of the CDR3: TGTGCCAGCAGCCCCCCCTTAGCGGTGGGGTCAAATGAGCAGTTCTTC. Its translation is CASSPPLAVGSNEQFF. The V gene is TRBV9, the J gene TRBJ2-1; maybe TRBD2 (6 bases). This CDR3 has 16 residues. V dropped 4 bases and J dropped 7 bases, with 21 bases sitting between them. In germline, CDR1 is SGDLS, CDR2 YYNGEE.